The table lists the clone carrying this TCR beta chain with many counts. Researchers took RNA transcripts and amplified the TCR beta CDR3 regions from them. HTBI primers were employed in a first-round RT-PCR of the TCR CDR3. MiXCR was run by TCRdb on the multiplex PCR reads, yielding one entry per CDR3 protein. The sample includes 550,000 to 800,000 distinct CDR3 sequences, around 16% of them seen just once. Germline CDR1 LGHDT, CDR2 YNNKEL (reference sequence). The CDR3 extends over 14 amino acids. With 1 base removed from V and 7 bases from J, the gap between germline ends came to 13 bases. This entry is derived from a study of T cells in Graves' hyperthyroidism and ophthalmopathy.

The sequence came from a man aged 50-59 years with Graves' hyperthyroidism. Source material: blood. The rearrangement uses TRBV3-1 and TRBJ2-5; no definite D call. The CDR3 DNA reads TGTGCCAGCAGCCAAGGCGGTCGGTCATGGACCCAGTACTTC. It encodes CASSQGGRSWTQYF.